The clone carrying this T cell receptor (beta chain) turned up a few times. The antigen is undetermined. The source of the sample is a study of CD8 T cells in ankylosing spondylitis. The V segment lost 6 bases and the J segment 1 base; nucleotides outside the gene matches: 9. The germline CDR1 and CDR2 sequences are MNHNS and SASEGT. The CDR3 extends over 17 amino acids. TCRdb redid the calling of the 5' RACE reads with MiXCR, one entry per CDR3 protein. This table holds about 310,000 distinct CDR3 sequences, roughly 20% found once. General study points: Disease-linked clones reportedly showed significant enrichment in matched ankylosing spondylitis synovial fluid.

Sequencing was done on a sample of blood, either unsorted or a sorted T cell fraction (not recorded which). V is TRBV6-1 and J is TRBJ2-6; 7 positions agree with TRBD2. The clonotype comes from a female donor with ankylosing spondylitis or in good health (not recorded which). The CDR3 nucleotides are TGTGCCAGCAGGGGGAGGGGCAGCCTTTCTGGGGCCAACGTCCTGACTTTC. Translated, it gives CASRGRGSLSGANVLTF.